Given below is one T cell receptor (beta chain) in context. This specimen belongs to a study of shared clonotypes between healthy human individuals. Here immunoSEQ multiplex PCR was the method, and the copy in TCRdb shows in-frame clones only, minus some. This table has under 1,100,000 clones, around 76% appearing once. Trimming at V came to 10 bases and at J to 4 bases, leaving 10 bases not matched to a gene. The CDR3 loop spans 13 amino acids. Germline CDR1 reads MDHEN; CDR2 reads SYDVKM. This TCR came from a man younger than 30 in good health. The J gene is TRBJ2-7, the V gene TRBV28, with 7 bases fitting TRBD1. Sequencing used memory CD4+ T cells sorted from blood. Subset specified: CD45RA-negative fraction. In DNA form, the CDR3 reads TGTGCCACCCTCTCCGGGACAGCGTACGAGCAGTACTTC. It translates to CATLSGTAYEQYF.